Listed here are 14 T cell receptor beta chains from one sample, sequenced in a study of T-cell memory formation after mild COVID-19 (dated by TCRdb to about 2021). Preparation of the library involved 5' RACE. Sequencing was carried out with an Illumina NovaSeq 6000. The public reads were reprocessed in TCRdb via fastp at Q25 and MiXCR, keeping in-frame beta chains. Every entry covers one CDR3 protein and lists the most common genes and DNA from its rows. This sample gives about 110,000 distinct CDR3 sequences in total; over 15% of them show up just once. Of the sample, around 28% is held by the ten largest clones. The sequenced material came from PBMCs or a T cell subset sorted from them (not recorded which). The origin of the receptors is an adult woman who had mild COVID-19 (a few samples of this study predate the infection). The sample titles of this study are shuffled in the database, so cell type and time point are left out; the donor was told from shared clones.

The chain recombines TRBV14 with TRBJ2-2; 9 nucleotides align to TRBD2. Germline values: CDR1 SGHDN, CDR2 FVKESK. Trimming took 2 bases from V and 7 from J; bases not matched to a gene: 14. The CDR3 has 18 amino acids. CDR3 DNA sequence: TGTGCCAGCAGCCAACTCTCGTGGGCTAGCGGGGACCACGGGGAGCTGTTTTTT. Protein sequence: CASSQLSWASGDHGELFF.

This rearrangement joins TRBV11-2 to TRBJ2-1; D may be TRBD2 (5 bases). In germline, CDR1 is SGHAT, CDR2 FQNNGV. With 1 base removed from V and 7 bases from J, the gap between germline ends came to 20 bases. The CDR3 runs 17 residues. The CDR3 bases are TGTGCCAGCAGCTTAGGACGGGCTGGAGGAGAGCAGAATGAGCAGTTCTTC. Its protein is CASSLGRAGGEQNEQFF. The complete variable domain, with remaining parts taken from reference TRBV11-2 and TRBJ2-1, reads EAGVAQSPRYKIIEKRQSVAFWCNPISGHATLYWYQQILGQGPKLLIQFQNNGVVDDSQLPKDRFSAERLKGVDSTLKIQPAKLEDSAVYLCASSLGRAGGEQNEQFFGPGTRLTVL.

Many counts were recorded for this clonotype. V gene TRBV24-1 combines with J gene TRBJ1-5; D is unclear. Germline V lookup: CDR1 KGHDR, CDR2 SFDVKD. The ends were cut back, 5 bases at V and 4 bases at J, with 8 bases in the middle. The CDR3 consists of 13 residues. The CDR3, as DNA: TGTGCCACCAGTGTAGGGAATAATCAGCCCCAGCATTTT. This translates into CATSVGNNQPQHF.

This clonotype occurred a few times. The V gene is TRBV12-3 or TRBV12-4, the J gene TRBJ2-3; 10 bases line up with TRBD2. This CDR3 contains 15 residues. Unmatched junction bases numbered 4, after V lost 4 bases and J lost 3 bases. CDR3 sequence: CASSSGLAITDTQYF. The CDR3 DNA sequence: TGTGCCAGCAGTTCGGGACTAGCGATTACAGATACGCAGTATTTT.

This clonotype was seen a handful of times. The chain uses TRBV27 and TRBJ2-3; D gene ambiguous. The CDR3 runs to 13 residues. The V and J ends lost 3 bases and 6 bases respectively, with 10 bases between them. CDR1 is MNHEY and CDR2 is SMNVEV in the germline V gene (reference sequence). Here the CDR3 DNA reads TGTGCCAGCAGTTTTACTGGGTCGGATACGCAGTATTTT. This sequence encodes CASSFTGSDTQYF.

V and J are TRBV10-3 and TRBJ2-3, with TRBD2 matching 8 bases. Germline V gives CDR1 ENHRY, CDR2 SYGVKD. V trimming: 3 bases; J trimming: 0 bases; junction bases outside the gene matches: 2. CDR3 length: 15 residues. The CDR3 region has the DNA TGTGCCATCAGTGAAACTAGCGGAAGCACAGATACGCAGTATTTT. Its translation: CAISETSGSTDTQYF.

CDR3 amino acids: CASTSSPDIWINYGYTF. As DNA, the CDR3 is TGTGCCAGCACCTCTTCCCCCGACATTTGGATAAACTATGGCTACACCTTC. This chain joins TRBV12-3 or TRBV12-4 and TRBJ1-2; D is ambiguous. V was clipped by 7 bases and J by 2 bases, with 23 bases between them. CDR3 size: 17 residues.

This chain joins TRBV6-5 and TRBJ1-6; tentative D call: TRBD1 (5 bases). From germline, CDR1 is MNHEY and CDR2 SVGAGI. The V end lost 0 bases, the J end lost 4 bases, and 10 bases lay between the germline ends. This CDR3 is 16 amino acids long. CDR3 protein: CASSYSTGGYNSPLHF. CDR3 DNA: TGTGCCAGCAGTTACTCGACTGGGGGTTATAATTCACCCCTCCACTTT.

The genes are TRBV7-8 and TRBJ2-3, with D perhaps matching TRBD1 or TRBD2 (5 bases each). Germline V gene sequence: CDR1 SGHVS, CDR2 FQNEAQ. V lost 10 bases and J lost 2, with 19 bases in between. The length of the CDR3 is 15 residues. The CDR3 protein is CATGGDRGNTDTQYF. The CDR3 DNA reads as TGTGCCACCGGTGGGGACCGAGGGAACACAGATACGCAGTATTTT.

The chain recombines TRBV20-1 with TRBJ2-5; tentatively, D is TRBD1 (5 bases). CDR1 is DFQATT, CDR2 SNEGSKA, per germline (reference sequence). V shed 6 bases and J shed 3 bases, with 11 bases lying between them. The CDR3 has 12 amino acids. The CDR3 sequence: CSASTGKETQYF. The CDR3, as DNA: TGCAGTGCCTCAACAGGAAAAGAGACCCAGTACTTC.

The table lists this clonotype with many counts. The rearrangement joins TRBV7-3 to TRBJ2-1; 12 bases agree with TRBD2. This CDR3 contains 15 residues. V trimming: 3 bases; J trimming: 4 bases; junction bases outside the gene matches: 1. The germline V gene encodes CDR1 SGHTA and CDR2 FQGTGA. This CDR3 is CASSLGTSGYNEQFF. The CDR3 coding sequence is TGTGCCAGCAGCTTGGGGACTAGCGGGTACAATGAGCAGTTCTTC.

Only a few counts were recorded for this clonotype. This sequence joins TRBV7-9 and TRBJ2-1; tentatively, D is TRBD2 (5 bases). This CDR3 has 15 residues. Between the trimmed V and J ends, which lost 6 bases and 6 bases, there was a span of 18 bases. Germline CDR1 reads SEHNR; CDR2 reads FQNEAQ (reference sequence). CDR3 amino acids: CASSTPDLRGNEQFF. The DNA for the CDR3 is TGTGCCAGCAGTACCCCGGACCTTCGGGGCAATGAGCAGTTCTTC.

V gene TRBV12-3 or TRBV12-4 combines with J gene TRBJ1-5, with 7 bases that match TRBD1. Unmatched junction bases numbered 13, after V lost 5 bases and J lost 9 bases. The CDR3 runs 15 residues. The CDR3 here is CASSPGTEVLGPQHF. The CDR3 DNA reads TGTGCCAGCAGTCCCGGGACAGAGGTCTTGGGGCCCCAGCATTTT.

The chain has TRBV6-5 and TRBJ2-7, with no clear D. Trimming left V 5 bases short and J 2 bases short, with 7 bases between. There are 12 residues in the CDR3. Looked up from germline, CDR1 is MNHEY and CDR2 is SVGAGI. This chain's CDR3 is CASSSEAYEQYF. The CDR3 DNA reads as TGTGCCAGCAGTAGCGAGGCCTACGAGCAGTACTTC.